This TCR beta chain was sequenced in a study of OX40 agonist ivuxolimab in advanced cancers. Background for the entire study: Ivuxolimab was an agonistic, fully human IgG2 monoclonal antibody directed against OX40 (CD134), a costimulatory receptor. Intravenous ivuxolimab was administered to patients every 2 weeks at six dose levels: 0.01, 0.1, 0.3, 1.5, 3 and 10 mg/kg. Of the roughly 53 patients in dose escalation, 19 had hepatocellular carcinoma, around 15 had melanoma, 9 had renal cell carcinoma and 9 had head and neck cancer. In the dose-escalation cohort, 82.7% of patients were male, and the mean age was roughly 60 years, with a range of roughly 20 to 85. Prior anti-PD-1, anti-PD-L1 or anti-CTLA-4 therapy was permitted, and checkpoint inhibitors had been received by approximately 39% of dose-escalation patients. Three dose-escalation patients achieved partial responses, one with hepatocellular carcinoma and two with cutaneous melanoma. The point of sequencing TCRbeta in the periphery was to test whether ivuxolimab changed TCR sequence diversity and drove clonal T-cell expansion. The paper reports the monotherapy dose-escalation portion (N ≈ 50 patients) of the phase I ivuxolimab trial. Paper-wide results and their limitations: On average, CD8+ T cells showed more expanded clones than CD4+ T cells after ivuxolimab. In the 0.1-3.0 mg/kg groups, partial responders were among the patients with the lowest normalized peripheral clonal expansion, particularly in CD8+ T cells. Low levels of normalized T-cell clonal expansion were also shown by some nonresponding patients. At doses of 0.1 to 3.0 mg/kg, clonal expansion of both CD4+ and CD8+ blood T cells was observed from baseline to week 6. The antigen specificity of the peripheral T cells that underwent clonal expansion was not determined.

Genomic DNA was extracted from sorted cells for sequencing of the TCRbeta CDR3 region. TCRbeta CDR3 regions were sequenced using the immunoSEQ Assay. TCRdb holds this immuneACCESS table with in-frame rearrangements only. Some clones are missing; in checked studies, unresolved V genes explain under half, and the rest has no known cause. Present in this sample are 75,000 to 90,000 clones, approximately 84% of which were seen just once. 6.5% to 8% of the sample goes to the ten largest clones. Patients with autoimmune disease history or receiving systemic immunosuppression were excluded from the trial. Peripheral blood for TCR sequencing was drawn from every dose cohort at baseline, at cycle 4 day 1 and at cycle 7 day 1. Samples were obtained from an open-label, multicenter, first-in-human phase I dose-escalation trial of ivuxolimab. Adults with locally advanced or metastatic head and neck squamous cell, hepatocellular, melanoma or renal cell carcinoma were enrolled in the trial. Before TCR sequencing, CD4+ T cells and CD8+ T cells were sorted from peripheral blood as separate populations.

As to this clone: The antigen this receptor binds is unknown. The input lacks base qualities; no much larger clone sits a single base away.

The source material was CD4+ or CD8+ T cells sorted from blood, sampled in a trial of the OX40 agonist ivuxolimab. This receptor was identified in an adult with an advanced solid tumor such as melanoma, head and neck, liver or kidney cancer.

The DNA is as follows: TGTGCCAGCAGCTTAGACACAGTAACTAACTATGGCTACACCTTC. Its translation is CASSLDTVTNYGYTF. The V and J segments used are TRBV7-2 and TRBJ1-2; confidence is insufficient to name the D gene. The germline V gene supplies CDR1 SGHTA and CDR2 FQGNSA. V is cut by 1 base and J by 0 bases, and the space between the germline ends is 9 bases. From cysteine to phenylalanine, the CDR3 is 15 amino acids long. Here the CDR3 DNA is all that survives: 45 bases in frame from base 1.